The 30 T cell receptor beta chains listed next were all sequenced from one sample in a study of T cells in Graves' hyperthyroidism and ophthalmopathy. From RNA transcripts, TCR beta CDR3 regions were amplified. An initial round of RT-PCR targeting the TCR CDR3 relied on the HTBI primer set. From the multiplex PCR reads, TCRdb called clonotypes with MiXCR, one entry per CDR3 protein. The table shows some 180,000 distinct CDR3 sequences, with 17% occurring only once. Source material: blood. The origin of the receptors is a woman in her forties or fifties with Graves' hyperthyroidism.

Ten or more counts support this clonotype. The chain uses TRBV27 and TRBJ2-5, with 7 nucleotides matching TRBD1. Germline V CDR1 and CDR2: MNHEY, SMNVEV (reference sequence). V lost 4 bases, J lost 5 bases, and 7 bases stayed unmatched. The CDR3 consists of 14 residues. The chain's CDR3 is CASSSQTGLETQYF. CDR3 in DNA: TGTGCCAGCAGTTCTCAGACAGGGTTGGAGACCCAGTACTTC.

This clonotype was picked up many times. The rearrangement joins TRBV7-3 to TRBJ2-4; TRBD2 might be the D (7 bases). The CDR3 is made up of 14 amino acids. The germline V and J ends were trimmed by 3 bases and 8 bases, with 14 bases remaining between them. Germline V gives CDR1 SGHTA, CDR2 FQGTGA. The CDR3 region is CASSFGQGRDIQYF. CDR3 coding DNA: TGTGCCAGCAGCTTTGGGCAGGGGAGGGACATTCAGTACTTC.

This clonotype appeared many times. The gene calls are TRBV14 and TRBJ2-2, with D tentatively TRBD2 (5 bases). The CDR3 has 15 residues. Trimming stripped 2 bases from V and 4 bases from J, with 11 bases between. The germline gives CDR1 SGHDN, CDR2 FVKESK. The CDR3 DNA follows: TGTGCCAGCAGCCAACGGCTAGCCGCCACCGGGGAGCTGTTTTTT. Translated: CASSQRLAATGELFF.

The CDR3 here is CSAREGGATDAFF. CDR3 sequence (DNA): TGCAGTGCTAGAGAGGGGGGAGCGACCGACGCTTTCTTT. The chain has TRBV20-1 and TRBJ1-1, with D perhaps matching TRBD1 (5 bases). This CDR3 spans 13 amino acids. Germline V gene sequence: CDR1 DFQATT, CDR2 SNEGSKA (reference sequence). V lost 0 bases and J 11 bases, leaving 16 bases between the germline ends.

The rearrangement joins TRBV27 to TRBJ2-5; TRBD2 is a possible D gene (5 bases). Germline loops: CDR1 MNHEY, CDR2 SMNVEV (reference sequence). The CDR3 covers 15 residues. V lost 0 bases and J lost 9, with 17 bases in between. The CDR3 region has the DNA TGTGCCAGCAGTTTATCGGGTAGCGTCAATAAGGCCCAGTACTTC. Translation: CASSLSGSVNKAQYF.

There are a few counts of this clonotype. A much larger clone sits a single nucleotide away, making a read error possible. The V gene is TRBV6-1, the J gene TRBJ1-1, with TRBD1 as a possible D gene (5 bases). Germline CDR1 and CDR2: MNHNS and SASEGT. CDR3 length: 15 residues. The ends were cut back, 6 bases at V and 10 bases at J, with 24 bases in the middle. The CDR3 loop is CASSPRDGIENGAFF. In nucleotides, the CDR3 is TGTGCCAGCAGCCCCCGGGACGGGATAGAAAATGGAGCTTTCTTT.

The sample holds many counts of this clonotype. This rearrangement joins TRBV7-6 to TRBJ1-3; 7 nucleotides match TRBD1. V lost 5 bases, J lost 2 bases, and 12 bases stayed unmatched. CDR3 length: 17 residues. Germline assignment: CDR1 SGHVS and CDR2 FNYEAQ. CDR3 bases: TGTGCCAGCAGCCCCCGGGTAGGGGGCGCGGCTGGAAACACCATATATTTT. As protein: CASSPRVGGAAGNTIYF.

This clonotype was detected many times. The chain employs TRBV11-2 and TRBJ1-5; D gene unclear. Germline CDR1 reads SGHAT; CDR2 reads FQNNGV. The CDR3 runs to 13 residues. The V and J ends lost 5 bases and 7 bases respectively, with 12 bases between them. CDR3 sequence (DNA): TGTGCCAGCAGCCCCAATCACGGGCAGCCCCAGCATTTT. As protein: CASSPNHGQPQHF.

This clonotype was picked up one time. This chain links TRBV5-6 with TRBJ2-4; D not resolved. Trimming left V 2 bases short and J 0 bases short, with 12 bases between. CDR3 length: 16 amino acids. The germline gives CDR1 SGHDT, CDR2 YYEEEE. CDR3 region: CASSFGHQVAKNIQYF. DNA of the CDR3: TGTGCCAGCAGCTTCGGGCATCAAGTAGCCAAAAACATTCAGTACTTC.

This clonotype was counted ten times or more. This rearrangement joins TRBV7-9 to TRBJ1-4; D remains ambiguous. Trimming cost V 1 base and J 4 bases, with 13 bases left between them. This CDR3 has 16 amino acids. Germline V gene lookup returns CDR1 SEHNR and CDR2 FQNEAQ (reference sequence). CDR3 loop: CASSLVSGSFNEKLFF. DNA for the CDR3: TGTGCCAGCAGCTTAGTGTCAGGCAGTTTTAATGAAAAACTGTTTTTT.

This clonotype was recorded at least ten times. This chain joins TRBV6-2 or TRBV6-3 and TRBJ1-5; D unresolved. The V and J ends lost 0 bases and 5 bases respectively, with 8 bases between them. This CDR3 is built from 14 residues. Germline assignment: CDR1 MNHEY and CDR2 SVGEGT. CDR3 nucleotide sequence: TGTGCCAGCAGTTACTCCCGTGATTATCAGCCCCAGCATTTT. This gives the protein CASSYSRDYQPQHF.

At least ten counts were recorded for this clonotype. The V and J genes are TRBV9 and TRBJ1-2; D gene uncertain. The CDR3 is 15 amino acids. Trimming left V 0 bases short and J 5 bases short, with 14 bases between. Germline values: CDR1 SGDLS, CDR2 YYNGEE. CDR3 region: CASSVGSNSLYGYTF. In DNA, the CDR3 is TGTGCCAGCAGCGTAGGGAGCAACTCACTTTATGGCTACACCTTC.

This clonotype was counted ten times or more. V gene TRBV12-3 or TRBV12-4 combines with J gene TRBJ1-2; 9 positions match TRBD1. This CDR3 region has 16 residues. The V and J ends lost 4 bases and 5 bases, in that order; junction bases with no gene match: 11. The CDR3 here is CASSSLSGTGKYGYTF. CDR3 nucleotide sequence: TGTGCCAGCAGTTCCCTGTCCGGGACAGGGAAGTATGGCTACACCTTC.

The rearrangement joins TRBV2 to TRBJ2-1; no definite D call. The CDR3 is 11 residues long. Trimming removed 7 bases at V and 9 bases at J, with 10 bases between. Germline loops: CDR1 SNHLY, CDR2 FYNNEI. The CDR3 loop reads CASNWRAEQFF. The CDR3 DNA sequence: TGTGCCAGCAACTGGCGAGCTGAGCAGTTCTTC.

At least ten counts were recorded for this clonotype. V is TRBV7-9 and J is TRBJ1-1, with TRBD1 as a possible D gene (5 bases). Germline loops: CDR1 SEHNR, CDR2 FQNEAQ (reference sequence). The CDR3 spans 14 residues. V was shortened by 5 bases and J by 4 bases, with 14 bases between the two germline ends. CDR3 sequence (DNA): TGTGCCAGCAGCGCAGGGACCGCGGGCACTGAAGCTTTCTTT. This sequence encodes CASSAGTAGTEAFF.

The V and J genes are TRBV11-2 and TRBJ2-5; D is tentatively TRBD1 or TRBD2 (5 bases each). The V gene lost 5 bases and the J gene lost 2 bases, with 18 bases spanning the gap. Germline lookup yields CDR1 SGHAT and CDR2 FQNNGV. The CDR3 loop spans 16 amino acids. The DNA of the CDR3 is TGTGCCAGCAGCCCGTCGGGGCGTGCCGATCAAGAGACCCAGTACTTC. Translating gives CASSPSGRADQETQYF.

This clonotype was seen at least ten times. The chain links TRBV20-1 to TRBJ1-5; 9 nucleotides match TRBD1. The CDR3 contains 15 residues. From germline, CDR1 is DFQATT and CDR2 SNEGSKA (reference sequence). V lost 6 bases to trimming and J lost 2 bases; unmatched junction nucleotides: 8. CDR3 nucleotide sequence: TGCAGTGCGCGAACAGGGGGCGATGGCAATCAGCCCCAGCATTTT. Encoded protein: CSARTGGDGNQPQHF.

This clonotype has ten or more counts. The chain links TRBV7-9 to TRBJ2-2, with 12 bases identical to TRBD2. CDR1 is SEHNR and CDR2 is FQNEAQ in the germline V gene (reference sequence). V dropped 5 bases and J dropped 3; count of bases not matched to a gene: 13. The CDR3 extends over 19 amino acids. DNA for the CDR3: TGTGCCAGCAGCCCCCGGACTAGCGGGGACCCCGGGTACACCGGGGAGCTGTTTTTT. It translates to CASSPRTSGDPGYTGELFF. The full variable domain, in which reference TRBV7-9 and TRBJ2-2 provide the parts outside the CDR3, is DTGVSQNPRHKITKRGQNVTFRCDPISEHNRLYWYRQTLGQGPEFLTYFQNEAQLEKSRLLSDRFSAERPKGSFSTLEIQRTEQGDSAMYLCASSPRTSGDPGYTGELFFGEGSRLTVL.

This clonotype was recorded at least ten times. J is TRBJ1-1 and V is TRBV7-2; D not resolved. This CDR3 contains 15 residues. Germline assignment: CDR1 SGHTA and CDR2 FQGNSA. V gave up 1 base and J gave up 3 bases, with 12 bases separating them. The CDR3: CASSLVGERYTEAFF. The CDR3, as DNA: TGTGCCAGCAGCTTAGTCGGGGAGAGGTACACTGAAGCTTTCTTT.

This chain joins TRBV14 and TRBJ1-1; D gene uncertain. Between the trimmed V and J ends, which lost 4 bases and 6 bases, there was a span of 18 bases. The CDR3 is 15 residues long. CDR1 SGHDN and CDR2 FVKESK come from the germline V gene. CDR3 in DNA: TGTGCCAGCAGCCCCGCGAGGGCCCTTGGGGCTGAAGCTTTCTTT. As protein: CASSPARALGAEAFF.

This clonotype was seen many times. The V and J genes are TRBV5-5 and TRBJ1-5, with D possibly matching TRBD1 (5 bases). The V and J ends lost 4 bases and 6 bases respectively, with 20 bases between them. The germline V gene has CDR1 SGHKS and CDR2 YYEKEE (reference sequence). CDR3 length: 16 amino acids. The CDR3 region is CASSPTMGVVSQPQHF. The CDR3 DNA reads TGTGCCAGCAGCCCCACGATGGGGGTAGTCAGTCAGCCCCAGCATTTT.

There are a few counts of this clonotype. The chain uses TRBV24-1 and TRBJ2-1; D uncertain. CDR3 size: 13 residues. The germline V and J ends were trimmed by 5 bases and 7 bases, with 11 bases remaining between them. Germline lookup yields CDR1 KGHDR and CDR2 SFDVKD. The CDR3 DNA sequence: TGTGCCACCAGTGCCCTATATGGGAATGAGCAGTTCTTC. Protein sequence: CATSALYGNEQFF.

This clonotype was found many times. The genes are TRBV5-1 and TRBJ2-7; 7 bases are a match to TRBD1. V trimming: 2 bases; J trimming: 1 base; junction bases outside the gene matches: 6. This CDR3 region has 15 residues. The germline gives CDR1 SGHRS, CDR2 YFSETQ. CDR3 loop: CASSFEGADSYEQYF. CDR3 nucleotides: TGCGCCAGCAGCTTCGAGGGGGCCGATTCCTACGAGCAGTACTTC. Full variable domain (remainder filled in from reference TRBV5-1 and TRBJ2-7): KAGVTQTPRYLIKTRGQQVTLSCSPISGHRSVSWYQQTPGQGLQFLFEYFSETQRNKGNFPGRFSGRQFSNSRSEMNVSTLELGDSALYLCASSFEGADSYEQYFGPGTRLTVT.

This clonotype was seen many times. At one end the junction does not follow the germline gene, possibly because of a read error. DNA of the CDR3: TGTGCTAGCAGCCCGGGGGCGCTAGGGACGCAGTATTTT. It translates to CASSPGALGTQYF. The chain uses TRBV7-7 and TRBJ2-3; D is possibly TRBD1 or TRBD2 (6 bases each). The germline gives CDR1 SSHAT, CDR2 FNYEAQ (reference sequence). There are 13 residues in the CDR3.

The CDR3 protein is CASSLVSLSVTDTQYF. The CDR3 DNA sequence: TGTGCCAGCAGCTTAGTGAGCCTTTCGGTCACAGATACGCAGTATTTT. V is TRBV7-2 and J is TRBJ2-3; D unresolved. The length of the CDR3 is 16 residues. Germline V gene sequence: CDR1 SGHTA, CDR2 FQGNSA. The V end lost 1 base, the J end lost 2 bases, and 13 bases lay between the germline ends. Based on the CDR3 plus reference TRBV7-2 and TRBJ2-3, the full variable domain is GAGVSQSPSNKVTEKGKDVELRCDPISGHTALYWYRQSLGQGLEFLIYFQGNSAPDKSGLPSDRFSAERTGGSVSTLTIQRTQQEDSAVYLCASSLVSLSVTDTQYFGPGTRLTVL.

This clonotype was seen a handful of times. V is TRBV20-1 and J is TRBJ2-7; TRBD2 agrees at 8 bases. This CDR3 is built from 13 residues. Germline CDR1 is DFQATT and CDR2 is SNEGSKA (reference sequence). V shed 6 bases and J 4 bases; nucleotides not matched to a gene: 8. The CDR3 DNA reads as TGCAGTGCCCGCCTCAGCGGGGGATACGAGCAGTACTTC. This sequence encodes CSARLSGGYEQYF.

This sequence joins TRBV6-1 and TRBJ2-7; 7 bases agree with TRBD1. The length of the CDR3 is 14 residues. Germline CDR1 reads MNHNS; CDR2 reads SASEGT. V lost 7 bases to trimming and J lost 5 bases; unmatched junction nucleotides: 11. In DNA form, the CDR3 reads TGTGCCAGCACCAACAGGGTAGGGGGCGACGAGCAGTACTTC. This gives the protein CASTNRVGGDEQYF.

This clonotype was seen at least ten times. This rearrangement joins TRBV2 to TRBJ1-1; D is perhaps TRBD1 (6 bases). V lost 5 bases to trimming and J lost 8 bases, with 15 bases between them. The CDR3 spans 13 residues. Germline-derived CDR1 and CDR2 are SNHLY and FYNNEI. CDR3 in amino acids: CASSNLDRREAFF. For the CDR3, the DNA is TGTGCCAGCAGTAACCTTGACAGGCGAGAAGCTTTCTTT.

This chain joins TRBV2 and TRBJ1-5; maybe TRBD1 (6 bases). CDR3 length equals 16 residues. V dropped 2 bases and J dropped 1 base, with 12 bases sitting between them. CDR1 is SNHLY and CDR2 is FYNNEI in the germline V gene. The CDR3 region has the DNA TGTGCCAGCAGTGAACATCAGGGGTGGAGCAATCAGCCCCAGCATTTT. Translation gives CASSEHQGWSNQPQHF.

This clonotype was seen ten or more times. A read error may account for a junction end that differs from germline. J is TRBJ1-1 and V is TRBV5-1; 10 bases line up with TRBD1. The germline gives CDR1 SGHRS, CDR2 YFSETQ. This CDR3 has 15 amino acids. The CDR3 here is CASRRQGATNTEAFF. CDR3 nucleotide sequence: TGTGCCAGTAGACGACAGGGGGCAACGAACACTGAAGCTTTCTTT. Filled out from reference TRBV5-1 and TRBJ1-1, the complete variable domain reads KAGVTQTPRYLIKTRGQQVTLSCSPISGHRSVSWYQQTPGQGLQFLFEYFSETQRNKGNFPGRFSGRQFSNSRSEMNVSTLELGDSALYLCASRRQGATNTEAFFGQGTRLTVV.